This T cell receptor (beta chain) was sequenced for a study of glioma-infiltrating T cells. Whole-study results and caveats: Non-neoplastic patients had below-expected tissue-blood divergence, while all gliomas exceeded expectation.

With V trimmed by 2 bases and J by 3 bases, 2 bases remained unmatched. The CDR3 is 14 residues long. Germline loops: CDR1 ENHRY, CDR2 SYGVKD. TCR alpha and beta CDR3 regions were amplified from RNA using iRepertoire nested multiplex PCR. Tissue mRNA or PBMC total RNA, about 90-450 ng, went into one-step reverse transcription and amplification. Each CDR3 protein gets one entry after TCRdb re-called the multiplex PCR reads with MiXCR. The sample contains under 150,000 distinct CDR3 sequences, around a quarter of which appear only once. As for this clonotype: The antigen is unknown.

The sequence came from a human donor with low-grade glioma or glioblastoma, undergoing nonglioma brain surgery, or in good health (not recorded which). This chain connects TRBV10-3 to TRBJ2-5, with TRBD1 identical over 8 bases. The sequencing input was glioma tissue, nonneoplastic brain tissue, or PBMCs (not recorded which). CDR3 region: CAISEGQGKETQYF. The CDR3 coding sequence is TGTGCCATCAGTGAGGGACAGGGAAAAGAGACCCAGTACTTC.